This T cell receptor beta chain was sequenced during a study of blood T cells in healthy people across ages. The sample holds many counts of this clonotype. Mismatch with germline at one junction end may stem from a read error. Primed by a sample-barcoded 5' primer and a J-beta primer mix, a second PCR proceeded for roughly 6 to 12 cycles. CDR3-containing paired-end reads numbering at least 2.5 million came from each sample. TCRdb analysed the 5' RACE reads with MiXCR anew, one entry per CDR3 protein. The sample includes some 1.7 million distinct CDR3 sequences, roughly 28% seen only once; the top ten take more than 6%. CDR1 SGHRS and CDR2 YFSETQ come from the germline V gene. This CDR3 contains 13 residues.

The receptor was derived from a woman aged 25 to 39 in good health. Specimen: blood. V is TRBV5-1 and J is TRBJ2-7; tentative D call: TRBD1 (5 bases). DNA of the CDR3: TGTGCCAGCAGGGATGGGTCCTCCTACGAGCAGTACTTC. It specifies CASRDGSSYEQYF. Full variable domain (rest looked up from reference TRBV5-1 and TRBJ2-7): KAGVTQTPRYLIKTRGQQVTLSCSPISGHRSVSWYQQTPGQGLQFLFEYFSETQRNKGNFPGRFSGRQFSNSRSEMNVSTLELGDSALYLCASRDGSSYEQYFGPGTRLTVT.